One sample yielded the 19 T cell receptor beta chains listed below, sequenced in a study of read filtering for tumor transcriptome and immune sequencing (dated by TCRdb to between 2020 and 2021). Sequenced using an Illumina HiSeq 4000. Starting from roughly 440 ng RNA, TCR libraries were constructed with the Immunoverse kit using molecular barcoded adaptors that cover the alpha/delta and beta/gamma chains. TCRdb trimmed the raw reads at Q25, called clones with MiXCR and kept productive beta chains. Rows with a matching CDR3 protein are joined into one entry that keeps the most common DNA and genes. The sample yields tens of thousands of distinct CDR3 sequences; about 19% were counted once. About 14% of the sample goes to the ten largest clones. Material: a population of CD138-negative cells sorted from bone marrow. The cell subset or site label, as the study defines it: bone marrow mononuclear cells depleted of CD138+ plasma/myeloma cells by negative magnetic selection. The source is a donor at least 40 years old with multiple myeloma.

This clonotype was detected ten times or more. This chain joins TRBV7-9 and TRBJ2-1; 7 nucleotides align to TRBD1. This CDR3 comprises 11 residues. V shed 10 bases and J 8 bases; nucleotides not matched to a gene: 5. CDR1 SEHNR and CDR2 FQNEAQ come from the germline V gene (reference sequence). This CDR3 reads CATLQGDEQFF. In DNA form, the CDR3 reads TGTGCCACCCTTCAGGGGGATGAGCAGTTCTTC.

This clonotype was seen at least ten times. The CDR3 spells CSVDVNGYTF. In DNA form, the CDR3 reads TGCAGCGTTGACGTGAATGGCTACACCTTC. This chain links TRBV29-1 with TRBJ1-2; no firm D call. Trimming stripped 3 bases from V and 6 bases from J, with 5 bases between. This CDR3 has 10 residues. The germline V gene encodes CDR1 SQVTM and CDR2 ANQGSEA.

In its sample, this clonotype was seen many times. The J gene is TRBJ1-5, the V gene TRBV6-1; 9 bases map to TRBD1. This CDR3 contains 15 residues. The J segment lost 5 bases and the V segment lost 6 bases, leaving 8 bases of the junction unmatched. CDR1 is MNHNS, CDR2 SASEGT, per germline. CDR3 nucleotides: TGTGCCAGCAGGGAAACCGGGACAGGGCATCAGCCCCAGCATTTT. This codes for CASRETGTGHQPQHF.

In its sample, this clonotype was seen once. This could be a read error, since a much larger clone is one nucleotide away. This rearrangement joins TRBV6-1 to TRBJ1-2; D uncertain. This CDR3 has 13 amino acids. Germline loops: CDR1 MNHNS, CDR2 SASEGT. V lost 9 bases and J lost 2, with 13 bases in between. This CDR3 is CASGDPENYGYTF. CDR3 sequence (DNA): TGTGCCAGTGGGGATCCGGAGAACTATGGCTACACCTTC.

This clonotype was seen at least ten times. The rearrangement joins TRBV11-2 to TRBJ2-5, with a possible D match to TRBD2 (5 bases). The germline CDR1 and CDR2 sequences are SGHAT and FQNNGV. The V and J ends lost 4 bases and 0 bases respectively, with 12 bases between them. This CDR3 is 15 amino acids long. The CDR3 nucleotides are TGTGCCAGCAGCTCTTCGGACTTACACCAAGAGACCCAGTACTTC. It specifies CASSSSDLHQETQYF.

There are many counts of this clonotype. V gene TRBV5-1 combines with J gene TRBJ2-5; 10 nucleotides line up with TRBD2. The germline CDR1 and CDR2 sequences are SGHRS and YFSETQ. This CDR3 comprises 17 residues. The junction had 16 bases not matched to a gene; V was cut back by 6 bases and J by 5 bases. The CDR3 coding sequence is TGCGCCAGCACCCCCTTCCCTAGCGGGGGCATGGGGGAGACCCAGTACTTC. The encoded protein is CASTPFPSGGMGETQYF.

As concerns this clonotype: A much larger clonotype is one base distant, so this may be a read error. The CDR3 DNA sequence: TGCAGCCACTCTATAAGTGAGACCCGGTACTTC. Its protein is CSHSISETRYF. This chain connects TRBV29-1 to TRBJ2-5; D gene uncertain. The V gene's germline CDR1 is SQVTM and CDR2 ANQGSEA. CDR3 length equals 11 residues.

This clonotype was recorded at least ten times. The CDR3 is CASSPTASSYNSPLHF. The CDR3 DNA follows: TGTGCCAGCAGCCCAACAGCGAGCTCCTATAATTCACCCCTCCACTTT. The chain combines TRBV7-2 with TRBJ1-6; D not resolved. Germline assignment: CDR1 SGHTA and CDR2 FQGNSA. This CDR3 is built from 16 residues. V dropped 5 bases and J dropped 0 bases, with 11 bases sitting between them.

This clonotype was counted many times. The chain couples TRBV11-3 to TRBJ2-7, with D unresolved. V was clipped by 4 bases and J by 2 bases, with 15 bases between them. CDR3 length equals 15 residues. The germline gives CDR1 SGHNT, CDR2 YENEEA. CDR3 protein: CASSYDLSFPYEQYF. The DNA for the CDR3 is TGTGCCAGCAGCTACGACTTATCTTTCCCCTACGAGCAGTACTTC.

This clonotype has a count of ten or more. The rearrangement uses TRBV10-3 and TRBJ2-5; D not certain. V dropped 4 bases and J dropped 2 bases, with 8 bases sitting between them. Per germline, CDR1 ENHRY and CDR2 SYGVKD. This CDR3 region has 13 residues. Here the CDR3 reads CAISVESQETQYF. The CDR3 DNA is TGTGCCATCAGTGTAGAAAGTCAAGAGACCCAGTACTTC.

This sequence joins TRBV19 and TRBJ1-4, with a tentative D call TRBD1 (6 bases). The V end was cut by 8 bases, the J end by 7 bases, with 11 bases between. CDR1 and CDR2 from the germline V gene are LNHDA and SQIVND (reference sequence). There are 12 residues in the CDR3. CDR3: CASEQGGEKLFF. CDR3 in DNA: TGTGCCAGTGAACAGGGCGGTGAAAAACTGTTTTTT. The full variable domain, with the rest looked up from reference TRBV19 and TRBJ1-4, is DGGITQSPKYLFRKEGQNVTLSCEQNLNHDAMYWYRQDPGQGLRLIYYSQIVNDFQKGDIAEGYSVSREKKESFPLTVTSAQKNPTAFYLCASEQGGEKLFFGSGTQLSVL.

This clonotype was observed a handful of times. The rearrangement joins TRBV20-1 to TRBJ1-1; no clear D. The CDR3 is 13 residues long. Germline V CDR1 and CDR2: DFQATT, SNEGSKA (reference sequence). With 5 bases removed from V and 5 bases from J, the gap between germline ends came to 15 bases. CDR3: CSAWNDRETEAFF. As DNA, the CDR3 is TGCAGTGCTTGGAATGACCGGGAGACTGAAGCTTTCTTT.

There are many counts of this clonotype. The chain carries TRBV10-3 and TRBJ1-5; TRBD1 matches 7 bases. The CDR3 spans 14 residues. After removal of 10 bases from V and 2 bases from J, the junction contained 8 bases not matched to a gene. Per the germline V gene, CDR1 is ENHRY and CDR2 is SYGVKD. CDR3 sequence reads: CATETGTGNQPQHF. DNA for the CDR3: TGTGCCACCGAAACCGGGACAGGCAATCAGCCCCAGCATTTT.

Regarding this clonotype: One end of the junction is discordant with germline, which a read error may explain. The chain employs TRBV7-8 and TRBJ2-1; no firm D call. Germline V gene lookup returns CDR1 SGHVS and CDR2 FQNEAQ. CDR3 size: 13 residues. In nucleotides, the CDR3 is TGTGCCAGCGTACCGTACTTCTACAATGAGCAGTTCTTT. Amino acid sequence: CASVPYFYNEQFF.

This clonotype has at least ten counts. The chain links TRBV2 to TRBJ1-2, with a weak D call TRBD1 (5 bases). V shed 7 bases and J shed 4 bases, with 19 bases lying between them. The CDR3 sequence is 15 residues long. The V gene's germline CDR1 is SNHLY and CDR2 FYNNEI. The CDR3 loop reads CASTLTRRGTYGYTF. CDR3 coding DNA: TGTGCCAGCACCCTTACCCGCCGGGGGACCTATGGCTACACCTTC.

At least ten counts were recorded for this clonotype. The chain is built from TRBV6-5 and TRBJ2-5; 13 bases match TRBD2. Trimming at V came to 5 bases and at J to 4 bases, leaving 4 bases not matched to a gene. This CDR3 is built from 15 residues. CDR1 is MNHEY and CDR2 is SVGAGI in the germline V gene. Written as DNA, the CDR3 is TGTGCCAGCAGTACCCGGACTAGCGGGAGAGAGACCCAGTACTTC. Encoded protein: CASSTRTSGRETQYF.

The table lists this clonotype with many counts. The chain couples TRBV20-1 to TRBJ1-4; D remains ambiguous. This CDR3 contains 12 residues. Trimming took off 5 bases at V and 7 bases at J, with 11 bases between the two ends. Germline V gene sequence: CDR1 DFQATT, CDR2 SNEGSKA (reference sequence). The chain's CDR3 is CSALAGGEKLFF. The CDR3 nucleotides are TGCAGTGCTCTGGCGGGTGGTGAAAAACTGTTTTTT.

This clonotype was seen at least ten times. The rearrangement links TRBV28 to TRBJ2-3; 11 bases match TRBD1. Germline CDR1 is MDHEN and CDR2 is SYDVKM. Trimming cost V 7 bases and J 3 bases; bases outside gene matches: 6. The CDR3 extends over 15 amino acids. The CDR3 DNA sequence: TGTGCCAGCAAAACTGGGACAGGGGGAACAGATACGCAGTATTTT. Amino acid sequence: CASKTGTGGTDTQYF.

This rearrangement joins TRBV7-9 to TRBJ2-3, with TRBD1 matching over 7 bases. CDR1 is SEHNR and CDR2 is FQNEAQ in the germline V gene (reference sequence). This CDR3 has 16 residues. V trimming: 3 bases; J trimming: 3 bases; junction bases outside the gene matches: 9. The CDR3 DNA reads as TGTGCCAGCAGCTTCACAGGGGCCCCGGGGACAGATACGCAGTATTTT. This translates into CASSFTGAPGTDTQYF.